There are many counts of the clone carrying this T cell receptor beta chain. A much more abundant neighbour one base away suggests this may be a read error. This CDR3 has 13 amino acids. This entry is derived from a study of Graves' ophthalmopathy and Graves' hyperthyroidism. RNA transcripts were the template, and TCR beta CDR3 regions were amplified from them. The authors performed first-round RT-PCR with HTBI primers and then a second-round multiplex PCR. TCRdb processed the multiplex PCR reads anew with MiXCR; each CDR3 protein has one entry. Of some 350,000 distinct CDR3 sequences listed, about 17% are singletons.

This chain uses TRBV12-3 or TRBV12-4 with TRBJ2-7, with D maybe TRBD2 (5 bases). The receptor was derived from an adult woman with stable Graves' hyperthyroidism. Sequences were obtained from peripheral blood. CDR3 nucleotide sequence: TGTGCCAGCAGTTGGCAGGACTCCTACGGGCAGTACTTC. Encoded protein: CASSWQDSYGQYF.